The 17 T cell receptor beta chains below all came from one sample that was sequenced in a study of naive and memory T cell subsets. Two oligonucleotides, mixed equimolar, formed the beta constant-region primer covering TRBC1 and TRBC2. TCRdb independently ran MiXCR on the UMI-ligation and nested PCR reads; one entry per CDR3 protein. The sample holds around 160,000 distinct CDR3 sequences, 17% seen once. The sequenced sample was naive CD4+ T cells from blood. All receptors derive from a human donor in good health.

The table lists this clonotype with a few counts. In DNA form, the CDR3 reads TGTGCCATCAGCGGAACGAATCAGCCCCAGCATTTT. Translating it yields CAISGTNQPQHF. The gene calls are TRBV10-3 and TRBJ1-5; D is ambiguous. The germline V and J ends were trimmed by 6 bases and 4 bases, with 7 bases remaining between them. The CDR3 totals 12 residues. Germline CDR1 reads ENHRY; CDR2 reads SYGVKD.

This clonotype occurred a few times. The chain uses TRBV6-1 and TRBJ1-6; D unresolved. Deletions cut 6 bases from V and 11 bases from J, with 14 bases between. The CDR3 is made up of 13 amino acids. From germline, CDR1 is MNHNS and CDR2 SASEGT. CDR3 coding DNA: TGTGCCAGCAGCGAAATTCCGGCGACACCCCTCCACTTT. It yields the protein CASSEIPATPLHF.

This clonotype came up many times. This chain links TRBV11-2 with TRBJ2-7, with D hard to call. The CDR3 totals 14 residues. V shed 4 bases and J shed 5 bases, with 15 bases lying between them. Germline V gene sequence: CDR1 SGHAT, CDR2 FQNNGV. The CDR3 loop is CASSSLRGPHEQYF. The CDR3 DNA follows: TGTGCCAGCAGCTCTCTCCGCGGACCCCACGAGCAGTACTTC.

In this sample, this clonotype turned up a few times. The J gene is TRBJ2-1, the V gene TRBV10-3; 8 bases line up with TRBD2. Germline V gene data show CDR1 as ENHRY and CDR2 as SYGVKD. After removal of 6 bases from V and 8 bases from J, the junction contained 3 bases not matched to a gene. The CDR3 length is 12 residues. The CDR3 is CAIRGLEDEQFF. Here the CDR3 DNA reads TGTGCCATCAGGGGACTAGAGGATGAGCAGTTCTTC.

There are a few counts of this clonotype. The chain joins TRBV14 to TRBJ2-7; possibly TRBD1 for D (6 bases). V lost 4 bases and J lost 5, with 18 bases in between. The CDR3 is 15 amino acids. The germline V gene encodes CDR1 SGHDN and CDR2 FVKESK. CDR3 in amino acids: CASSRVRQGSHEQYF. The CDR3 bases are TGTGCCAGCAGCCGAGTTCGGCAGGGGAGCCACGAGCAGTACTTC.

The genes are TRBV20-1 and TRBJ2-5; TRBD2 matches 8 bases. Germline V CDR1 and CDR2: DFQATT, SNEGSKA (reference sequence). There are 14 residues in the CDR3. V shed 6 bases and J 4 bases; nucleotides not matched to a gene: 10. The CDR3 spells CSALRSRGVETQYF. The CDR3 DNA reads as TGCAGTGCCCTCCGGTCGCGGGGGGTAGAGACCCAGTACTTC.

This clonotype was observed a handful of times. The chain joins TRBV12-5 to TRBJ1-1; 8 bases fit TRBD1. This CDR3 is built from 14 residues. Looked up from germline, CDR1 is LGHNT and CDR2 is FRNRAP. Trimming removed 6 bases from V and 4 bases from J; junction bases left unmatched: 7. This CDR3 reads CASGPDRGGTEAFF. For the CDR3, the DNA is TGTGCTAGTGGCCCCGACAGGGGAGGCACTGAAGCTTTCTTT.

The chain is built from TRBV10-3 and TRBJ2-5; TRBD1 aligns across 7 bases. V was pared by 9 bases and J by 0 bases, with 1 base of the junction left unmatched. CDR3 length equals 12 residues. Germline CDR1 reads ENHRY; CDR2 reads SYGVKD. As DNA, the CDR3 is TGTGCCATAGGACAGGACCAAGAGACCCAGTACTTC. Amino acid sequence: CAIGQDQETQYF.

The chain is built from TRBV15 and TRBJ2-1; a weak D match, TRBD2 (6 bases). CDR1 and CDR2 (germline): LNHNV, YYDKDF (reference sequence). V gave up 0 bases and J gave up 7 bases, with 13 bases separating them. The CDR3 sequence is 15 residues long. DNA for the CDR3: TGTGCCACCAGCAGAGAGACTTTGGCGGGGAATGAGCAGTTCTTC. It yields the protein CATSRETLAGNEQFF.

In its sample, this clonotype was seen a few times. The J gene is TRBJ2-7, the V gene TRBV27; D is unresolved. V lost 4 bases, J lost 5 bases, and 18 bases lay in between. The germline V gene has CDR1 MNHEY and CDR2 SMNVEV (reference sequence). The CDR3 spans 15 residues. The CDR3 region has the DNA TGTGCCAGCAGTTCATGGGGTAAGACTCTGCACGAGCAGTACTTC. Protein: CASSSWGKTLHEQYF.

The genes are TRBV5-1 and TRBJ2-7; TRBD2 aligns across 11 bases. There are 15 residues in the CDR3. V gave up 6 bases and J gave up 2 bases; unmatched junction bases: 7. CDR1 is SGHRS and CDR2 is YFSETQ in the germline V gene. Written as DNA, the CDR3 is TGCGCCAGCAACCCTCTAGCGGGAGGCCCCTACGAGCAGTACTTC. It specifies CASNPLAGGPYEQYF.

This clonotype was counted between two and nine times. This chain links TRBV12-3 or TRBV12-4 with TRBJ2-5; D remains ambiguous. The CDR3 is 14 amino acids. The V end was cut by 3 bases, the J end by 4 bases, with 12 bases between. The CDR3 DNA is TGTGCCAGCAGTTTCGACATTCTGCTAGAGACCCAGTACTTC. This codes for CASSFDILLETQYF.

The chain has TRBV20-1 and TRBJ2-7, with 11 nucleotides matching TRBD2. V trimming: 5 bases; J trimming: 2 bases; junction bases outside the gene matches: 8. The germline CDR1 and CDR2 sequences are DFQATT and SNEGSKA (reference sequence). CDR3 length equals 15 residues. Here the CDR3 reads CSAPGTSGRTYEQYF. The CDR3 coding sequence is TGCAGTGCTCCCGGGACTAGCGGACGGACCTACGAGCAGTACTTC.

The sample holds a few counts of this clonotype. The chain combines TRBV14 with TRBJ2-7, with 9 bases that match TRBD1. CDR3 length equals 15 residues. Unmatched junction bases numbered 9, after V lost 6 bases and J lost 3 bases. Germline loops: CDR1 SGHDN, CDR2 FVKESK. The CDR3 DNA sequence: TGTGCCAGCAGTGAAAATACAGGGGGCAGCTACGAGCAGTACTTC. It is translated as CASSENTGGSYEQYF.

This CDR3 is CASSLRTSAEQFF. CDR3 DNA sequence: TGTGCCAGCAGTTTACGAACTAGCGCCGAGCAGTTCTTC. The V and J genes are TRBV27 and TRBJ2-1; TRBD2 matches at 7 bases. Trimming at V came to 2 bases and at J to 10 bases, leaving 5 bases not matched to a gene. This CDR3 spans 13 amino acids. Germline V gene sequence: CDR1 MNHEY, CDR2 SMNVEV (reference sequence).

The chain links TRBV7-6 to TRBJ2-3; no reliable D call. Germline-derived CDR1 and CDR2 are SGHVS and FNYEAQ. There are 12 residues in the CDR3. V was shortened by 5 bases and J by 4 bases, with 7 bases between the two germline ends. The CDR3 DNA reads TGTGCCAGCAGCCCGGAGTCAGATACGCAGTATTTT. Residues: CASSPESDTQYF.

V gene TRBV5-1 combines with J gene TRBJ2-3; no clear D gene. This CDR3 is built from 16 residues. Germline V CDR1 and CDR2: SGHRS, YFSETQ. Trimming pared 0 bases from V and 0 bases from J, leaving 11 bases between. This CDR3 is CASSLARSSSTDTQYF. CDR3 DNA sequence: TGCGCCAGCAGCTTGGCTCGCAGTTCTAGCACAGATACGCAGTATTTT.